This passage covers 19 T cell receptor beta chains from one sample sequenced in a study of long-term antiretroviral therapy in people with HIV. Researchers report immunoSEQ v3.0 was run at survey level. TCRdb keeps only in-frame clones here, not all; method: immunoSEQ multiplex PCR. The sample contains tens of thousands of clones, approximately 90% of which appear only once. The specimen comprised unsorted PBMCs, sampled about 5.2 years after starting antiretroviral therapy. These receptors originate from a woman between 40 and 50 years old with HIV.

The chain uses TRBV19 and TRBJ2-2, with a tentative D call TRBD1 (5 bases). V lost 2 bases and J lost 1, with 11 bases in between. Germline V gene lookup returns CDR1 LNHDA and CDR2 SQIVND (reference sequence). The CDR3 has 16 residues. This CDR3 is CASSIWGDRNTGELFF. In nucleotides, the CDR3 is TGTGCCAGTAGTATATGGGGCGACAGGAACACCGGGGAGCTGTTTTTT.

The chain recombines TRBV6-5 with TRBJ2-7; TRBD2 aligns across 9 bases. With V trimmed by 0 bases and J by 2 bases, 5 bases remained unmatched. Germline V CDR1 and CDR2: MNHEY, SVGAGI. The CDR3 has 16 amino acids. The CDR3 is CASSYSPSGIAYEQYF. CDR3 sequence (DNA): TGTGCCAGCAGTTACTCCCCTAGCGGGATCGCCTACGAGCAGTACTTC.

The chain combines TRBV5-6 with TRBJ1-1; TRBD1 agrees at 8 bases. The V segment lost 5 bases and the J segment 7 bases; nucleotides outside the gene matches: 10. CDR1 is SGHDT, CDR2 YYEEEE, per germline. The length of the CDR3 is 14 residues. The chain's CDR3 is CASRRTGHGGEAFF. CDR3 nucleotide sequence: TGTGCCAGCAGACGGACAGGGCACGGCGGTGAAGCTTTCTTT.

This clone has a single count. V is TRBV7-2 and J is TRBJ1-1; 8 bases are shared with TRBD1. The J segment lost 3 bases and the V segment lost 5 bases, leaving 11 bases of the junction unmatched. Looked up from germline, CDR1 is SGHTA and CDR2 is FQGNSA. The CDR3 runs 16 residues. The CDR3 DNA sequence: TGTGCCAGCAGCCTCTTCAACAGGGGGTCGTACACTGAAGCTTTCTTT. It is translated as CASSLFNRGSYTEAFF.

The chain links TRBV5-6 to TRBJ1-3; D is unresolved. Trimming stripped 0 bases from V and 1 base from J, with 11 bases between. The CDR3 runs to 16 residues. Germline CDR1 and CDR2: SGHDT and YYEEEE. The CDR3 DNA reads TGTGCCAGCAGCTTGGGTTCGACATTTTCTGGAAACACCATATATTTT. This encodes CASSLGSTFSGNTIYF.

CDR3 DNA sequence: TGCGCCAGCAGCTTTACAGGGAACACTGAAGCTTTCTTT. Amino acids: CASSFTGNTEAFF. The V and J genes are TRBV5-1 and TRBJ1-1, with D possibly matching TRBD1 (5 bases). The V gene lost 2 bases and the J gene lost 1 base, with 6 bases spanning the gap. Germline V CDR1 and CDR2: SGHRS, YFSETQ. The CDR3 consists of 13 residues.

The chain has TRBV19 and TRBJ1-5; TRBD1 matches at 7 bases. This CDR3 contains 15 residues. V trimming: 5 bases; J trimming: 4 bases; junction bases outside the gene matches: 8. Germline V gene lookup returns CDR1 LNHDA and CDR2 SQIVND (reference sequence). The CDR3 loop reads CASSLGQVGNQPQHF. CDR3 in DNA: TGTGCCAGTAGTTTAGGACAGGTAGGGAATCAGCCCCAGCATTTT. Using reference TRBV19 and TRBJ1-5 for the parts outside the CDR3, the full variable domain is DGGITQSPKYLFRKEGQNVTLSCEQNLNHDAMYWYRQDPGQGLRLIYYSQIVNDFQKGDIAEGYSVSREKKESFPLTVTSAQKNPTAFYLCASSLGQVGNQPQHFGDGTRLSIL.

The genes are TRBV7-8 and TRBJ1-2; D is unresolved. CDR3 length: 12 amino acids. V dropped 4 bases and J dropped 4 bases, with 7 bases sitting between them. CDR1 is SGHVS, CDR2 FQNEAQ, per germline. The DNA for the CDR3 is TGTGCCAGCAGCTGGACGTCCTATGGCTACACCTTC. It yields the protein CASSWTSYGYTF.

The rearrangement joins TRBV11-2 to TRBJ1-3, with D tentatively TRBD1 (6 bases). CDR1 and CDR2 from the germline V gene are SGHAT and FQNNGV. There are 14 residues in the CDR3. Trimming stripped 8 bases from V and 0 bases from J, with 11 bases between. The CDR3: CASPEGGSGNTIYF. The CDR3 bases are TGTGCCAGCCCGGAGGGGGGCTCTGGAAACACCATATATTTT.

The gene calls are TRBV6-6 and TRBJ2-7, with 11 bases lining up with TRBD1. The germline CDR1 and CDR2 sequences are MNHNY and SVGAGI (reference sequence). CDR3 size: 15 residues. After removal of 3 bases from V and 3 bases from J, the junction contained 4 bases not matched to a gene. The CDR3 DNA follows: TGTGCCAGCAGTTATAGGGACAGGGGGAACTACGAGCAGTACTTC. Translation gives CASSYRDRGNYEQYF.

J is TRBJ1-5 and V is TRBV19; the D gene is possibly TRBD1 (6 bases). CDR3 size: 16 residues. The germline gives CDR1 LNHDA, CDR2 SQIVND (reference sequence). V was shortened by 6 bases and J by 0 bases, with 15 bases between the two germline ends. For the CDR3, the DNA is TGTGCCAGTAGCTGGACAGACTATATTAGCAATCAGCCCCAGCATTTT. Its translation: CASSWTDYISNQPQHF.

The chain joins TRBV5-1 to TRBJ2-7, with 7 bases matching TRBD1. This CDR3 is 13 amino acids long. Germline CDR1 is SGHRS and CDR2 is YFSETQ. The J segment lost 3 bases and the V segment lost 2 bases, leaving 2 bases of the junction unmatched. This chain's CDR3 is CASSFDRDYEQYF. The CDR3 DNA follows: TGCGCCAGCAGCTTTGACAGGGACTACGAGCAGTACTTC. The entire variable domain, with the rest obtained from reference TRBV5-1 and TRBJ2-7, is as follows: KAGVTQTPRYLIKTRGQQVTLSCSPISGHRSVSWYQQTPGQGLQFLFEYFSETQRNKGNFPGRFSGRQFSNSRSEMNVSTLELGDSALYLCASSFDRDYEQYFGPGTRLTVT.

The CDR3 nucleotides read TGTGCCAGCAGCTTCAAAGGGCAAGGCTATGGCTACACCTTC. This sequence encodes CASSFKGQGYGYTF. The gene calls are TRBV5-6 and TRBJ1-2; no clear D gene. The CDR3 is 14 amino acids. V was trimmed by 2 bases and J by 4 bases, leaving 12 bases between them. Germline V gene lookup returns CDR1 SGHDT and CDR2 YYEEEE.

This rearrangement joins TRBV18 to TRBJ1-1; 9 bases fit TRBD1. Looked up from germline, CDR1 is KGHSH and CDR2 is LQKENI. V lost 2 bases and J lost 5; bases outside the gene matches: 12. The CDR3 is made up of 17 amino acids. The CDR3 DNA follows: TGTGCCAGCTCACCATTACAGGGGGCGCGAGTGGGGACTGAAGCTTTCTTT. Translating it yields CASSPLQGARVGTEAFF. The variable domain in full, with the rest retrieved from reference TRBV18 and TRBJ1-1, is NAGVMQNPRHLVRRRGQEARLRCSPMKGHSHVYWYRQLPEEGLKFMVYLQKENIIDESGMPKERFSAEFPKEGPSILRIQQVVRGDSAAYFCASSPLQGARVGTEAFFGQGTRLTVV.

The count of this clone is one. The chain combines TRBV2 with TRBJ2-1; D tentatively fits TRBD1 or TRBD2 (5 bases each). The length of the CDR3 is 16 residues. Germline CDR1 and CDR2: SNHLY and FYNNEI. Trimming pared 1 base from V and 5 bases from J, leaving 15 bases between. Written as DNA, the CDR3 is TGTGCCAGCAGTGAAGAAATTGGTACGGGACACAATGAGCAGTTCTTC. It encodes CASSEEIGTGHNEQFF. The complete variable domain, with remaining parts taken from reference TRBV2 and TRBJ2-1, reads EPEVTQTPSHQVTQMGQEVILRCVPISNHLYFYWYRQILGQKVEFLVSFYNNEISEKSEIFDDQFSVERPDGSNFTLKIRSTKLEDSAMYFCASSEEIGTGHNEQFFGPGTRLTVL.

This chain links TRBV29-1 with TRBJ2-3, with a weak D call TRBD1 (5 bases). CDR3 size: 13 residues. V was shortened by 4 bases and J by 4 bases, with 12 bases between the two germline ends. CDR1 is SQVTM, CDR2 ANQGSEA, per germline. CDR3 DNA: TGCAGCGTTGGATCCAGGGCAGCAGATACGCAGTATTTT. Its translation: CSVGSRAADTQYF.

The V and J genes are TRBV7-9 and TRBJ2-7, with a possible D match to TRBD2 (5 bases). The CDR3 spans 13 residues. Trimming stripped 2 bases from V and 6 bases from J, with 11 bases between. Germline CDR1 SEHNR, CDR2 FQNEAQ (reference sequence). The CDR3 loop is CASSLQGSGEQYF. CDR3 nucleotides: TGTGCCAGCAGCTTACAAGGCAGCGGCGAGCAGTACTTC.

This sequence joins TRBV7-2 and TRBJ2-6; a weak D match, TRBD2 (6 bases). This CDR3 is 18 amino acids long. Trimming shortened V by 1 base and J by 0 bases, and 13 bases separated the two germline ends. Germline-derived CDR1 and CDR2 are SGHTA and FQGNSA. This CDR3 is CASSLVVRDSSGANVLTF. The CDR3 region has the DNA TGTGCCAGCAGCTTAGTGGTCCGGGACTCCTCTGGGGCCAACGTCCTGACTTTC.

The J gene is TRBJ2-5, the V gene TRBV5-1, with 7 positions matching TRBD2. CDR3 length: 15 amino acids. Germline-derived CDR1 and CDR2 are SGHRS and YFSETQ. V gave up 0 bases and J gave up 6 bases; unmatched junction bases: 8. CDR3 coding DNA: TGCGCCAGCAGCTTGGATACGGGGGAGGGAAAGACCCAGTACTTC. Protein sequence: CASSLDTGEGKTQYF.